This TCR beta chain was sequenced for a study of blood T cells in healthy people across ages. General study findings and limits: Higher naive T cell percentage went strongly together with higher TCR beta diversity.

Germline values: CDR1 SGDLS, CDR2 YYNGEE. Trimming stripped 0 bases from V and 2 bases from J, with 8 bases between. The CDR3 extends over 14 amino acids. Note on this clonotype: Its antigen is currently unknown.

Using a J-beta primer mix together with a sample-barcoded 5' primer, a second PCR was run for roughly 7 to 12 cycles. TCRdb passed the 5' RACE reads through MiXCR, listing each CDR3 protein once. The table shows roughly 1.9 million distinct CDR3 sequences, with more than 35% occurring only once. This clonotype was sampled from a human donor in good health. Sequenced material: blood. The chain uses TRBV9 and TRBJ1-1; the D is unclear. DNA of the CDR3: TGTGCCAGCAGCGTAGATGTAGGAAACACTGAAGCTTTCTTT. Translating gives CASSVDVGNTEAFF.